A selection of T cell receptor beta chains follows, all from one sample in a study of vaccination and CD4 T cells after COVID-19. TCRdb fed the PCR reads into MiXCR, producing one record per CDR3 protein. Here the sample spans about 16,000 distinct CDR3 sequences, about 40% being singletons. No antigen is known for these receptors. This specimen was CD4+ T cells from blood, cultured in vitro, taken after SARS-CoV-2 vaccination. The source is a human donor who had recovered from COVID-19. CDR3s include the opening cysteine and the closing phenylalanine or tryptophan. Size tells how often a clone was seen (once, few, many) or the class of an expanded clone, and some rows leave it out.

clone size	V gene	J gene	CDR3 length	CDR3 protein
-	TRBV5-1	TRBJ1-1	16	CASSLRPGTENTEAFF
-	TRBV10-3	TRBJ2-5	15	CAISESGSNSETQYF
few	TRBV21-1	TRBJ2-7	14	CASSAWGAVDEQYF
once	TRBV7-9	TRBJ1-1	13	CASSLMLNTEAFF
few	TRBV7-9	TRBJ2-1	15	CASLGMGVEYNEQFF
-	TRBV5-4	TRBJ2-3	13	CASKLSSTDTQYF
-	TRBV5-6	TRBJ2-2	15	CASSLEIGSTGELFF
few	TRBV6-1	TRBJ2-5	13	CASFSGLQETQYF
few	TRBV15	TRBJ1-2	15	CATSRDQGTSAGYTF
-	TRBV28	TRBJ1-1	11	CASSLTGEAFF
once	TRBV2	TRBJ2-5	13	CASRKGVSETQYF
-	TRBV6-1	TRBJ1-5	19	CASSRGGGQGFYSNQPQHF
few	TRBV23-1	TRBJ1-5	14	CASGDRYSNQPQHF
-	TRBV27	TRBJ2-3	13	CASSSASGVTQYF
-	TRBV5-1	TRBJ2-7	14	CASSSSGVTSEQYF
-	TRBV12-3/TRBV12-4	TRBJ2-5	15	CASSFREGIQETQYF
-	TRBV10-3	TRBJ2-3	15	CAISPGLASTDTQYF
-	TRBV7-2	TRBJ2-5	11	CASGRVETQYF
few	TRBV27	TRBJ2-5	14	CASSYRDSQETQYF